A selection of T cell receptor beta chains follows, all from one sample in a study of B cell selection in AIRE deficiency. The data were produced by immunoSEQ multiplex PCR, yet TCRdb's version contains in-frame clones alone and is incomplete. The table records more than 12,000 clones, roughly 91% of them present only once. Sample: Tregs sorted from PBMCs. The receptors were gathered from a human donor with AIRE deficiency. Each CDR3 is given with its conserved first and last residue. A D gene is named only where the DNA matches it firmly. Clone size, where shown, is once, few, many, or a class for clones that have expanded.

DNA: TGCGCCAGCAGCTCCGGGACTAGCGGCTCCCAAGAGACCCAGTACTTC
CDR3: CASSSGTSGSQETQYF
J: TRBJ2-5
D: TRBD2
V: TRBV5-1
size: .

DNA: TGTGCCTGGAGTATCGAGAGGACTAGCTCCTATAATTCACCCCTCCACTTT
CDR3: CAWSIERTSSYNSPLHF
J: TRBJ1-6
D: .
V: TRBV30
size: once

DNA: TGCGCCAGCAGCTTACTCGGCAGGGGCGACCTCCAAGAGACCCAGTACTTC
CDR3: CASSLLGRGDLQETQYF
J: TRBJ2-5
D: .
V: TRBV5-1
size: .

DNA: TGCGCCAGCAGCCAAGATCTAACACTAGCGGGAGTTATTGGCGAGCAGTACTTC
CDR3: CASSQDLTLAGVIGEQYF
J: TRBJ2-7
D: TRBD2
V: TRBV4-3
size: .

DNA: TGTGCCAGCAGTTTGGCTGTCTATGGCTACACCTTC
CDR3: CASSLAVYGYTF
J: TRBJ1-2
D: .
V: TRBV28
size: .

DNA: TGTGCCAGCAGTTTATTTCAGGGGGTAGGAAACACCATATATTTT
CDR3: CASSLFQGVGNTIYF
J: TRBJ1-3
D: TRBD1
V: TRBV28
size: .

DNA: TGTGCCAGCAGCGTAGTCCCCTCGGGGAATAGCGGGTATGAGCAGTTCTTC
CDR3: CASSVVPSGNSGYEQFF
J: TRBJ2-1
D: TRBD2
V: TRBV9
size: .

DNA: TGTGCCAGCAGGGATAGACGCAATGAGCAGTTCTTC
CDR3: CASRDRRNEQFF
J: TRBJ2-1
D: .
V: TRBV28
size: .

DNA: TGTGCCAGCTCACCTGGGGCAGAAACTAGCACAGATACGCAGTATTTT
CDR3: CASSPGAETSTDTQYF
J: TRBJ2-3
D: .
V: TRBV18
size: .

DNA: TGTGCCAGCGCCCACGACAGGGACGAGCAGTACTTC
CDR3: CASAHDRDEQYF
J: TRBJ2-7
D: TRBD1
V: TRBV19
size: .

DNA: TGTGCCAGCAGCTCCTGGGACAGGGGAAACAATGAGCAGTTCTTC
CDR3: CASSSWDRGNNEQFF
J: TRBJ2-1
D: TRBD1
V: TRBV5-4
size: .

DNA: TGCAGCGGTCGTTCGCTGGGGTTTGAAGCTTTCTTT
CDR3: CSGRSLGFEAFF
J: TRBJ1-1
D: .
V: TRBV29-1
size: .

DNA: TGCAGCGCCGGGACATCGGAGACCCAGTACTTC
CDR3: CSAGTSETQYF
J: TRBJ2-5
D: .
V: TRBV29-1
size: .

DNA: TGTGCCAGCAGTGATGTGGGAGGCTACACCTTC
CDR3: CASSDVGGYTF
J: TRBJ1-2
D: .
V: TRBV6-5
size: few

DNA: TGTGCCAGCAGCTCCACAGGGATACTGGGAAACACCATATATTTT
CDR3: CASSSTGILGNTIYF
J: TRBJ1-3
D: .
V: TRBV28
size: .

DNA: TGTGCCAGCAGCTTATTACTAGGGGGGACAGATACGCAGTATTTT
CDR3: CASSLLLGGTDTQYF
J: TRBJ2-3
D: .
V: TRBV7-2
size: .

DNA: TGTGCCAGCAGAGCCTCGCTTCAGGGCAATAAAAACGAGCAGTACTTC
CDR3: CASRASLQGNKNEQYF
J: TRBJ2-7
D: .
V: TRBV2
size: .

DNA: TGTGCCAGCAGTTACGAGGGGGCTAATGAAAAACTGTTTTTT
CDR3: CASSYEGANEKLFF
J: TRBJ1-4
D: .
V: TRBV6-6
size: .

DNA: TGTGCCACCAGCAGAGAACTTTCGGGACAGGGTCGAAACACCATATATTTT
CDR3: CATSRELSGQGRNTIYF
J: TRBJ1-3
D: TRBD1
V: TRBV15
size: .

DNA: TGTGCCTGGAGTGTAGGCGGGAATCGTGAAAAACTGTTTTTT
CDR3: CAWSVGGNREKLFF
J: TRBJ1-4
D: .
V: TRBV30
size: few

DNA: TGTGCCAGCAGCTTAGCGCTGTCTAGCGGGAGGGCCGGGGGGGAGCAGTACTTC
CDR3: CASSLALSSGRAGGEQYF
J: TRBJ2-7
D: TRBD2
V: TRBV7-8
size: .

DNA: TGTGCCAGCAGTTTGGTCCAGAGAAACATTCAGTACTTC
CDR3: CASSLVQRNIQYF
J: TRBJ2-4
D: .
V: TRBV28
size: .

DNA: TGTGCCACCAGCGCCACAGGGGGAAGCCAGCAGTACTTC
CDR3: CATSATGGSQQYF
J: TRBJ2-7
D: TRBD1
V: TRBV15
size: .

DNA: TGTGCCAGCAGCTTAGATACCATCGGGACCCAGTACTTC
CDR3: CASSLDTIGTQYF
J: TRBJ2-5
D: .
V: TRBV7-9
size: few

DNA: TGTGCCAGCCTCGGGAGCATTCATACGCAGTATTTT
CDR3: CASLGSIHTQYF
J: TRBJ2-3
D: .
V: TRBV28
size: .

DNA: TGTGCCAGCAGGCCAAGGGTAGGGTTCTCTGGGGCCAACGTCCTGACTTTC
CDR3: CASRPRVGFSGANVLTF
J: TRBJ2-6
D: .
V: TRBV27
size: .

DNA: TGTGCCAGTAGTGCGATACCTAGGACTAGTCAAGAGACCCAGTACTTC
CDR3: CASSAIPRTSQETQYF
J: TRBJ2-5
D: TRBD2
V: TRBV19
size: .

DNA: TGTGCCAGTAGCCGCCGTAGCGGGATTGGCAAAAACATTCAGTACTTC
CDR3: CASSRRSGIGKNIQYF
J: TRBJ2-4
D: TRBD2
V: TRBV19
size: .

DNA: TGTGCCAGCAGTGTAGAGATGAACACTGAAGCTTTCTTT
CDR3: CASSVEMNTEAFF
J: TRBJ1-1
D: .
V: TRBV6-4
size: .

DNA: TGTGCCAGCAGTGAAGAAACGGGAATGAACACTGAAGCTTTCTTT
CDR3: CASSEETGMNTEAFF
J: TRBJ1-1
D: .
V: TRBV2
size: .

DNA: TGTGCCAGCAGCTCGGCCACAGATACGCAGTATTTT
CDR3: CASSSATDTQYF
J: TRBJ2-3
D: .
V: TRBV2
size: .

DNA: TGCAGCGCCCAGATTGGGCCCAACCCTGAAGCTTTCTTT
CDR3: CSAQIGPNPEAFF
J: TRBJ1-1
D: .
V: TRBV29-1
size: .

DNA: TGTGCCAGTAGTTCCTCAGGGAGGTTCCAGCATTTT
CDR3: CASSSSGRFQHF
J: TRBJ1-5
D: .
V: TRBV19
size: .